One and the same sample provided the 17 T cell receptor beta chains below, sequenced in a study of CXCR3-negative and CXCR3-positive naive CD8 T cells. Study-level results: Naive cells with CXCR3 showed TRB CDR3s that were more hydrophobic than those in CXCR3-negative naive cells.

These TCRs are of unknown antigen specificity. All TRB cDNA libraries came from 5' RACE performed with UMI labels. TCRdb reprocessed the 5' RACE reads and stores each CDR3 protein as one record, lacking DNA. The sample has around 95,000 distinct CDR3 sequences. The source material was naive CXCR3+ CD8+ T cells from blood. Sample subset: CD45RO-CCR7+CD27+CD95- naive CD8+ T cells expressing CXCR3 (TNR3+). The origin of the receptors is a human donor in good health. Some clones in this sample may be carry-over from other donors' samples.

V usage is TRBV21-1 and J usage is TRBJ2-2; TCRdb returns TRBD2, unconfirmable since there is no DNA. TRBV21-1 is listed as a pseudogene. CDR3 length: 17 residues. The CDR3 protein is CASGRETSDMNTGELFF.

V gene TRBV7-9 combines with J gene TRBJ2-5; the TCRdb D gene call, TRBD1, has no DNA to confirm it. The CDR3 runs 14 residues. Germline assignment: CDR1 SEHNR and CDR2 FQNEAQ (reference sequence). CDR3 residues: CASSPRSRGETQYF.

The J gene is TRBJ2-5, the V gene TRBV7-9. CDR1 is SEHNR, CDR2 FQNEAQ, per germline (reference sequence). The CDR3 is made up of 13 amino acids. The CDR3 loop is CASSFNNQETQYF.

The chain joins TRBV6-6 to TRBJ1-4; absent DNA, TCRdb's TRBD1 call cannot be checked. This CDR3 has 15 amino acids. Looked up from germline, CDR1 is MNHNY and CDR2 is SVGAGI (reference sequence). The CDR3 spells CASSYSGQGIGKLFF.

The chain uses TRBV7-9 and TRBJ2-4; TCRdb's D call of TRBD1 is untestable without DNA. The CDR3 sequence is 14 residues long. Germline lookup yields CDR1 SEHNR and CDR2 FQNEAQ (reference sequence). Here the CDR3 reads CASSPPRAKNIQYF.

CDR3 sequence reads: CASSLVLDREEDYGYTF. The chain couples TRBV5-1 to TRBJ1-2; TCRdb picks TRBD1, but there is no DNA to check that call. CDR3 length: 17 residues. Per germline, CDR1 SGHRS and CDR2 YFSETQ.

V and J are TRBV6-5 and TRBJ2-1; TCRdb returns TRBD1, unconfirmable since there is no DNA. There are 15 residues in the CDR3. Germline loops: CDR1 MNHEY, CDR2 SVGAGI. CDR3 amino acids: CASSYSGQAYNEQFF.

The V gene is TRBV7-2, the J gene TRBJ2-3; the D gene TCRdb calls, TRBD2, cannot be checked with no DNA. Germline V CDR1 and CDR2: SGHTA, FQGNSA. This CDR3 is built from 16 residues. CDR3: CASSFGLAGGPDTQYF.

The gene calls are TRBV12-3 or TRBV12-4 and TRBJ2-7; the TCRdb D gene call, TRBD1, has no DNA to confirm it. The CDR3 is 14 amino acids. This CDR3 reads CASSLSTGIHEQYF.

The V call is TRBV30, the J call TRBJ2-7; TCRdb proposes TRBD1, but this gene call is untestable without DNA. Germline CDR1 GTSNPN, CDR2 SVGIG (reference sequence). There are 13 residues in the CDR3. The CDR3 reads CAWSVMGAGEQYF.

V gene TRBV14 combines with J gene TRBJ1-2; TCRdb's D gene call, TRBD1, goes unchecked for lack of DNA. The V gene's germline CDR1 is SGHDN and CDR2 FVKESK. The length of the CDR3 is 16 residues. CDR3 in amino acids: CASSHDRGNGAYGYTF.

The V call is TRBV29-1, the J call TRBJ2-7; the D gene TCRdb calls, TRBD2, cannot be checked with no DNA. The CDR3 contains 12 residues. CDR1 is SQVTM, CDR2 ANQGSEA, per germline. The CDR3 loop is CSPVGPRGEQYF.

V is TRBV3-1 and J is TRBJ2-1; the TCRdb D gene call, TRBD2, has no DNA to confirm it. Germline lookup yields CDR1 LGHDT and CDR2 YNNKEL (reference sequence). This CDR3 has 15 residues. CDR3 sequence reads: CASSPGLAGGYEQFF.

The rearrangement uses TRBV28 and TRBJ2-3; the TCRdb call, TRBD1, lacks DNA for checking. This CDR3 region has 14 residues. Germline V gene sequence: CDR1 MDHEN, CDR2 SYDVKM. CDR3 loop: CASSFRTVTDTQYF.

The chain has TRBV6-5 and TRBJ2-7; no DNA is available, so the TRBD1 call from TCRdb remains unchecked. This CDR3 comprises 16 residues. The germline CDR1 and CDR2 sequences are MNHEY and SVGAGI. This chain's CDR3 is CASSYSTGGVSDEQYF.

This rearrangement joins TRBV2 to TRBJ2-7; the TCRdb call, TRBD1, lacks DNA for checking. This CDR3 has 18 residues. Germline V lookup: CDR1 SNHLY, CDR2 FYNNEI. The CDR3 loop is CASSQRQGRVSRAYEQYF.

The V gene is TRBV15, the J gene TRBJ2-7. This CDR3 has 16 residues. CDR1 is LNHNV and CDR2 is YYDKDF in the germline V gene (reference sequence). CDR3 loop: CATSRDGQGRTYEQYF. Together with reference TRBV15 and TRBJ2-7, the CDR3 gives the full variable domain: DAMVIQNPRYQVTQFGKPVTLSCSQTLNHNVMYWYQQKSSQAPKLLFHYYDKDFNNEADTPDNFQSRRPNTSFCFLDIRSPGLGDTAMYLCATSRDGQGRTYEQYFGPGTRLTVT.